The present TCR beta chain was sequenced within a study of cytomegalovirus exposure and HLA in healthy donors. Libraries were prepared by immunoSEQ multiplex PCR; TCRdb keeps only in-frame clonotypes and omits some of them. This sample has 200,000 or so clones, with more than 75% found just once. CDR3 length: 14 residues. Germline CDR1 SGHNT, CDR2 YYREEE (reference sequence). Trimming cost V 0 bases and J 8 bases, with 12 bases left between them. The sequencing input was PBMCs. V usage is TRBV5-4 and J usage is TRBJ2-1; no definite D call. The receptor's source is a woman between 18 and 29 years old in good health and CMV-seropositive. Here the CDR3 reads CASSLELFRDEQFF. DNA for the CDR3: TGTGCCAGCAGCTTGGAATTATTTCGGGATGAGCAGTTCTTC.